Listed below are T cell receptor beta chains from one sample, sequenced in a study of cytomegalovirus exposure and HLA in healthy donors. Repertoires were generated with immunoSEQ multiplex PCR, while TCRdb's copy carries only in-frame clones and drops some. The sample lists some 190,000 clones; about four fifths were seen once. Sequenced material: PBMCs. Source of these receptors: a man between 18 and 29 years old in good health and CMV-seronegative. The CDR3 runs from the conserved cysteine through the conserved F or W. The order of the fields is V gene, J gene, CDR3 protein.

V: TRBV9; J: TRBJ2-3; CDR3: CASSVPVKAAGTDTQYF
V: TRBV4-3; J: TRBJ1-1; CDR3: CASSRTSYTMEAFF
V: TRBV5-6; J: TRBJ2-1; CDR3: CASTKQGVNEQFF
V: TRBV4-1; J: TRBJ2-7; CDR3: CASSRVVARAGSYEQYF
V: TRBV5-6; J: TRBJ2-7; CDR3: CASSADRSYEQYF
V: TRBV25-1; J: TRBJ2-2; CDR3: CASSGTGQVPGELFF
V: TRBV4-3; J: TRBJ1-5; CDR3: CASSYSRGGMGNQPQHF
V: TRBV11-1; J: TRBJ2-7; CDR3: CASSSRDRGRWEQYF
V: TRBV9; J: TRBJ1-2; CDR3: CASIVTSGVSYGYTF
V: TRBV6-6; J: TRBJ2-3; CDR3: CASSPDRVSSGTQYF
V: TRBV28; J: TRBJ1-2; CDR3: CASSLPSGQGGYGYTF
V: TRBV4-1; J: NA; CDR3: CASSQGLAGDYEQYF
V: TRBV28; J: TRBJ2-2; CDR3: CASSLGVSGITGELFF
V: TRBV4-3; J: TRBJ2-5; CDR3: CASSQQVAGGGETQYF
V: TRBV15; J: TRBJ1-1; CDR3: CATSIDRGVNTEAFF
V: TRBV10-3; J: TRBJ2-1; CDR3: CAISETPLTGGNEQFF
V: TRBV7-2; J: TRBJ2-3; CDR3: CASSLGRSGTDTQYF
V: TRBV29-1; J: TRBJ2-1; CDR3: CSVRGRGTYNEQFF
V: TRBV6-1; J: TRBJ2-7; CDR3: CASRPGLAQAYEQYF
V: TRBV19; J: TRBJ1-2; CDR3: CASSIDENPGEGYTF
V: TRBV28; J: TRBJ2-3; CDR3: CASSFSRLNTDTQYF
V: TRBV11-2; J: TRBJ2-3; CDR3: CASSLRAGDTQYF
V: TRBV7-9; J: TRBJ2-7; CDR3: CASSPGQRVGEQYF
V: TRBV4-1; J: TRBJ2-5; CDR3: CASSQGMAAGGPTETQYF
V: TRBV27; J: TRBJ2-1; CDR3: CASSSDRVSYNEQFF
V: TRBV4-1; J: TRBJ2-7; CDR3: CASSQEARGEQYF
V: TRBV18; J: TRBJ1-5; CDR3: CASSPRTGQQPQHF
V: TRBV4-1; J: TRBJ1-3; CDR3: CASSQDISGYGTIYF
V: TRBV18; J: TRBJ2-6; CDR3: CASSPTLGTGGSTGANVLTF
V: TRBV5-1; J: TRBJ2-1; CDR3: CASSLEADPYNEQFF
V: TRBV5-6; J: TRBJ2-3; CDR3: CASSLQLAGGGTDTQYF
V: TRBV15; J: TRBJ2-3; CDR3: CATSRRWTGEDDTQYF
V: TRBV14; J: TRBJ2-7; CDR3: CASSHGSWREQYF
V: TRBV2; J: TRBJ2-3; CDR3: CASTPRTHGTDTQYF
V: TRBV7-9; J: TRBJ2-3; CDR3: CASSFRLAGYTDTQYF
V: TRBV4-2; J: TRBJ2-1; CDR3: CASSQELAGGTYNEQFF
V: TRBV4-1; J: TRBJ2-1; CDR3: CASSPGPGSYNEQFF
V: TRBV4-2; J: TRBJ1-2; CDR3: CASSQVGRGHEGRYFNYGYTF